This entry describes one TCR beta chain. Its specific antigen is unknown. Base qualities are not at hand, and no much larger clone is one base apart. This entry is derived from a study of cytomegalovirus exposure and HLA in healthy donors (dated by TCRdb to the late 2010s). About the study as a whole: An earlier analysis of several hundred of the donors reported around 280 Gb of sequence data and 95 million to 130 million unique TCR beta sequences obtained from roughly 170 million T cells. Among 300 to 500 genotyped donors of the cohort, an average of around 250,000 unique TCR beta nucleotide sequences was sequenced per donor, of which about 19% were non-productive. HLA typing included class I and class II loci at four-digit resolution. The aim of the study was to test whether cataloging public T cell receptors could identify signatures of past pathogen exposure. Alongside the repertoire data, information on donor age, sex, ethnicity and CMV serostatus was compiled. To study patterns of TCR occurrence, a later analysis re-analyzed previously published TCR beta repertoires from several hundred donors and added high-resolution HLA genotyping. In an earlier analysis of about 590 of the donors, high-throughput TCR beta sequencing was used to judge whether each TCR beta V gene segment behaved as functional or pseudogenic. Approximately 310 gigabases of sequencing data and 70 million to 95 million unique TCR sequences made up an early release that covered 500 to 650 HLA-typed donors. The study combined high-throughput TCR immunosequencing, statistical association of individual TCRs with disease status, and machine learning to predict cytomegalovirus infection status. Every discovery cohort repertoire had been produced on one sequencing platform. Of the 300 to 450 genotyped donors, 81% were placed in the genetic ancestry cluster associated with self-reported Caucasian donors. A separate validation cohort of 100 to 150 different subjects was used in addition to the 666-subject first cohort. Typing coverage differed by locus: A, B, C, DRB1 and DQB1 were typed in about 629-640 donors, DQA1 in 500 to 550, DPA1 in some 600, and DPB1 in just under 480. Five DR-DQ haplotypes were treated as single units for association and clustering because of strong linkage in the cohort. Rather than using new phenotypic data, the later analysis identified candidate immune exposures from TCR beta sequences and from how often those sequences occurred across donors. A later genetic analysis used genome-wide SNP genotypes for about 60% of the roughly 700 donors, treating that subset as a discovery cohort. The study used immunosequencing to profile the T cell repertoires of hundreds of subjects and linked those repertoires to cytomegalovirus serostatus. General findings and caveats noted by the study authors: Because HLA typing was unavailable for some donors at each locus, only the typed subset was used in association tests. For the cohort, immune exposure information was limited to CMV serostatus. A later analysis found that most CMV-associated TCR beta chains appeared HLA-restricted, with HLA associations seemingly driven largely by CMV exposure. A further reported finding was that TCR beta sequences accurately predicted the HLA-A and HLA-B alleles for most subjects in the first cohort. The sequencing pipeline was judged likely to have produced a cluster of highly shared sequence variants as a technical artifact. According to a later analysis, TCR association rates differed among HLA loci, with DRB1 alleles showing the most associated TCRs and HLA-C alleles showing the fewest. An association between a missense DCLRE1C variant and V-gene and J-gene trimming of TCR beta chains was found in a later genetic analysis and replicated in an independent cohort. Linkage disequilibrium might explain the correlated functional status among segregating V segments, but an unknown experimental factor could not be ruled out. The earlier analysis of 450 to 700 of the donors excluded around 17 rarely observed V segments, including chromosome 9 orphons, because counts were too low. Specific HLA alleles were associated with roughly 16,000 TCR beta sequences at a false discovery rate of 0.05 in a later analysis. When HLA alleles, especially DR and DQ, strongly co-occurred, TCR associations were difficult to assign to individual alleles. Several of the top co-occurrence clusters appeared to be linked to parvovirus B19, influenza, CMV and Epstein-Barr virus, according to a later analysis. An earlier analysis of several hundred of the donors showed that most TCR beta V segments appeared in productive rearrangements either about 87% or about 30% of the time, which broadly matched IMGT annotations. While some public TCRs were present in many individuals, most TCR sequences turned up only very rarely across donors. It was suggested by the authors that the approach could potentially be generalized to other disease states and immunological phenotypes. In both the original and validation cohorts, the classifier was reported to diagnose cytomegalovirus status with high specificity and sensitivity. This cohort had only TCR beta chains sequenced, and the lack of alpha or paired-chain data limited which features could be detected. According to a later genetic analysis, donors in an Asian-associated ancestry cluster had fewer N-insertions in productive TCRs than the approximately 630-donor mean. Presence/absence analyses assumed roughly uniform sequencing depth across donors, an assumption that may not hold. Compared with equally common non-associated chains, HLA-associated TCR beta chains in a later analysis were more clonally expanded and had lower generation probabilities. In the study, 150 to 200 TCR beta chains were listed as associated with cytomegalovirus. In vitro tests confirmed that a few of the cytomegalovirus-associated TCR beta chains recognize cytomegalovirus antigens.

The cohort comprised hundreds of healthy bone marrow donors. At the time of sampling, every cohort member was nominally healthy, though immune exposures that went unrecorded were likely present. The donor tested CMV seronegative and was one of the 352 seronegative cohort members. A peripheral blood sample was provided by each donor, and peripheral blood mononuclear cells were used for TCR beta sequencing. Genomic DNA was extracted from the blood cell samples with the Qiagen DNeasy Blood Extraction Kit. Preparation of the library involved the immunoSEQ multiplex PCR assay. For the multiplex PCR, a mixture combining 60 forward primers for TCR Vbeta segments and 13 reverse primers for TCR Jbeta segments was used. The CDR3 region of rearranged TCR beta genes was amplified from genomic DNA by a multiplex PCR assay. The Illumina HiSeq System was used to sequence the amplified TCR beta libraries as 87-base-pair reads. Per the original workflow: Across the 600 to 700 repertoires, a later analysis counted around 80 million unique TCR beta chains, 8.5 million to 12 million of which were shared by at least two donors. Raw reads were error-corrected and collapsed into unique sequences by a nearest-neighbor algorithm in which closely related sequences were merged to remove PCR and sequencing errors. V, D and J gene segments were assigned by aligning CDR3 sequences to IMGT reference sequences. For a sequence to be retained, at least a six-nucleotide match to both a V gene segment and a J gene segment was required. Rearrangements were classified as productive when the CDR3 lacked stop codons and remained in frame with V and J, and all other rearrangements were classified as non-productive. Following IMGT convention, CDR3 was defined as the stretch from the second conserved V-encoded cysteine to the conserved J-encoded phenylalanine. Sequences without an unambiguous match to a single V gene segment were excluded from the earlier analysis of several hundred of the donors. In an earlier analysis of around 590 of the donors, a V segment was called functional when productive rearrangements were above 56.7%, and segregating when the standard deviation between donors exceeded 5%. A statistical classification framework was built for diagnosing cytomegalovirus status from the catalog of TCR beta chain sequences. In a later analysis, V and J genes were assigned by comparing TCR nucleotide sequences against IMGT/GENE-DB human TR gene sequences. A later analysis assigned CDR3 sequences and most-parsimonious VDJ recombination scenarios with the TCRdist pipeline. In a later analysis, every TCR beta chain was defined by the combination of its CDR3 amino acid sequence and its V-gene family, and reads without a unique V-gene family were dropped. To address suspected cross-contamination and a sequencing artifact, a later analysis removed 592 highly shared, low-generation-probability nucleotide sequences. In a later analysis, a clonal expansion index for each public chain was calculated from normalized within-repertoire ranks of inferred template counts. Generation probabilities in a later analysis came from a VDJ recombination model fitted to out-of-frame rearrangements, and those results were checked against IGoR. In a later analysis, TCR-TCR, TCR-HLA and TCR-CMV co-occurrence was scored with hypergeometric tests, and a repertoire-size bias correction was applied to TCR pairs. In a later analysis, false discovery rates were estimated by permuting HLA or CMV assignments 20 times. In a later analysis, co-occurring TCRs were grouped using DBSCAN, with TCRdist sequence similarity added in when clustering inside HLA-allele-positive subsets. For co-occurrence clustering, repertoires with fewer than 30,000 or more than 120,000 public chains were excluded, along with roughly 5 repertoires with anomalous nucleotide sharing. What TCRdb holds here is the immuneACCESS table cut down to in-frame rearrangements. Part of the clones is not present; checked against another copy, under half of the missing clones reflect an unresolved V gene, and the others are unexplained. V, J and clone size are those of that table, while D and trimming were read from the DNA. This sample holds fewer than 150,000 clones; 75% to 80% were observed only once. The ten top clones hold 2% to 2.5% of the sample.

The TCR was taken from a young man in good health and CMV-seronegative. Sequenced sample: PBMCs.

The bases read TGTGCCAGCAGCTTAGTCGGTAGCGGGAGGGCCACCGGGGAGCTGTTTTTT. This encodes CASSLVGSGRATGELFF. The chain is made from TRBV7-8 and TRBJ2-2; 11 junctional bases match TRBD2. Trimmed from V: 1 base; trimmed from J: 4 bases; junction bases lacking a gene match: 5. Via the germline V gene, CDR1 is SGHVS and CDR2 FQNEAQ. There are 17 amino acids in the CDR3, from cysteine to phenylalanine inclusive. Only the CDR3 part of the read is kept: 51 bases, read in frame from the first base. Reference TRBV7-8 and TRBJ2-2 proteins supply the regions before and after the CDR3; the full variable domain is: GAGVSQSPRYKVAKRGQDVALRCDPISGHVSLFWYQQALGQGPEFLTYFQNEAQLDKSGLPSDRFFAERPEGSVSTLKIQRTQQEDSAVYLCASSLVGSGRATGELFFGEGSRLTVL.